This TCR beta chain was sequenced during a study of vaccination and CD4 T cells after COVID-19. In the case of this clonotype: Its target is unknown.

Specified treatment: approximately 9-day PBMC culture with coronavirus spike peptide pools or control peptides (ViraFEST assay). With V trimmed by 3 bases and J by 0 bases, 5 bases remained unmatched. Germline lookup yields CDR1 LNHDA and CDR2 SQIVND (reference sequence). The CDR3 is 17 residues long. An Oncomine TCR Beta short-read assay was used to sequence the DNA from cultured CD4+ T cells. TCRdb reprocessed the PCR reads via MiXCR and lists one record per CDR3 protein. The sample consists of about 13,000 distinct CDR3 sequences, over 45% of them appearing once. Material for sequencing was CD4+ T cells from blood, cultured in vitro. The V gene is TRBV19, the J gene TRBJ1-3, with TRBD1 matching 10 bases. This TCR was recovered from a human donor who had recovered from COVID-19. The CDR3 DNA follows: TGTGCCAGTAGTATTGGGACAGGGGCGAACTCTGGAAACACCATATATTTT. It yields the protein CASSIGTGANSGNTIYF. Complete variable domain (other parts from reference TRBV19 and TRBJ1-3): DGGITQSPKYLFRKEGQNVTLSCEQNLNHDAMYWYRQDPGQGLRLIYYSQIVNDFQKGDIAEGYSVSREKKESFPLTVTSAQKNPTAFYLCASSIGTGANSGNTIYFGEGSWLTVV.